The entry that follows covers one T cell receptor (beta chain) sequence. Its matching antigen is unknown. This sample was taken from a study of shared clonotypes between healthy human individuals. The wider study: Researchers assigned three CD4 naive, three CD4 memory, two CD8 naive and one CD8 memory plate to each donor. Study-wide points: In contrast to clonotypes shared by all four donors, non-shared clonotypes had lower generation probabilities. Genetic and exposure-history diversity was limited by the few donors.

Only in-frame clones appear in the TCRdb table, and some are missing; sequencing was by immunoSEQ multiplex PCR. The sample records under 2.5 million clones, around 90% being singletons. The V segment lost 3 bases and the J segment 2 bases; nucleotides outside the gene matches: 18. Germline V lookup: CDR1 GTSNPN, CDR2 SVGIG (reference sequence). The length of the CDR3 is 19 residues. Splitting the CD4+ cells yielded a CD45RA+ naive subset and a CD45RA-negative memory subset. The sample was naive CD4+ T cells from PBMCs. The subset is: CD45RA+ positively selected. This receptor was identified in a man younger than 35 in good health. Some clones in this sample may be carry-over from other donors' samples. V is TRBV30 and J is TRBJ2-7, with 11 bases identical to TRBD2. CDR3: CAWRHFAGLAGGQTYEQYF. The CDR3 DNA is TGTGCCTGGAGGCACTTTGCGGGGCTAGCGGGAGGCCAGACCTACGAGCAGTACTTC.